This T cell receptor (beta chain) emerged from a study of CD8 T cells in ankylosing spondylitis. TCRdb reprocessed the 5' RACE reads with MiXCR, giving one entry per CDR3 protein. This sample has approximately 250,000 distinct CDR3 sequences, with 24% found just once. Trimming took off 0 bases at V and 10 bases at J, with 16 bases between the two ends. The CDR3 extends over 14 amino acids. Germline assignment: CDR1 DFQATT and CDR2 SNEGSKA (reference sequence). The sequencing sample was made of blood, either unsorted or a sorted T cell fraction (not recorded which). This clonotype was obtained from a male donor with ankylosing spondylitis or in good health (not recorded which). V is TRBV20-1 and J is TRBJ2-1; tentative D call: TRBD2 (8 bases). The CDR3 spells CSAREQRGTDEQFF. The CDR3 DNA sequence: TGCAGTGCTAGAGAACAGCGGGGGACAGACGAGCAGTTCTTC.